This T cell receptor beta chain is drawn from a study of neurological immune-mediated disorders. In TCRdb, the 5' RACE reads were re-called with MiXCR into one record per CDR3 protein. The sample holds 55,000 to 70,000 distinct CDR3 sequences, 3% to 5% seen once. Findings and limits, study-wide: The absence of any CDR3 amino acid sequence shared by expanded clones across subjects suggests that repertoires were private in all groups.

At least ten counts were recorded for this clonotype. Its antigen is still unknown. The sample consisted of PBMCs. The TCR comes from a man between 25 and 39 years old with multiple sclerosis.

The CDR3: CAGRESYEQYF. The CDR3 nucleotides read TGCGCGGGGCGGGAATCCTACGAGCAGTACTTC. This chain connects TRBV4-1 to TRBJ2-7; tentatively, D is TRBD2 (6 bases). CDR3 length: 11 residues. Per germline, CDR1 MGHRA and CDR2 YSYEKL.